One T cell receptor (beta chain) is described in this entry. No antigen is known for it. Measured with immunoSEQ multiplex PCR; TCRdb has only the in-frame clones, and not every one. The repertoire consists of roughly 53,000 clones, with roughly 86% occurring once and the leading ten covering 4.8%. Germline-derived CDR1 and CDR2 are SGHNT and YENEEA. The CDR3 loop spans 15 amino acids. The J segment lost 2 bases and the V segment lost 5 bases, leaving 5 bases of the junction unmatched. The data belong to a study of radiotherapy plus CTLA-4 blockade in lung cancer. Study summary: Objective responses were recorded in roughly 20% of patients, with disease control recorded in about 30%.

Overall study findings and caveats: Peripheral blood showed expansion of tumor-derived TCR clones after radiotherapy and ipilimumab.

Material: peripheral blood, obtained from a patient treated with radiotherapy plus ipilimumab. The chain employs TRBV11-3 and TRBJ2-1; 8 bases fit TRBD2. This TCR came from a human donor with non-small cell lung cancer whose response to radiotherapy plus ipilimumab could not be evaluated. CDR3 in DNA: TGTGCCAGCAGCCTATATAGCGGGGCCTACAATGAGCAGTTCTTC. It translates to CASSLYSGAYNEQFF.